The text below deals with one T cell receptor beta chain. This clonotype was seen more than once but under ten times. Its cognate antigen has yet to be identified. Per-nucleotide qualities are absent, and no much larger clonotype sits a single base away. The data originate from a study of vaccination and CD4 T cells after COVID-19 (dated by TCRdb to between 2022 and 2023). The study in broad terms: Every convalescent patient had a positive nasal swab PCR test for SARS-CoV-2, with mild disease in roughly ten patients and severe disease in one. Six males and four females were included in the convalescent cohort, with two Hispanic individuals, seven Caucasians, two Asians and one multiracial person represented. Control cultures received a CEFX viral epitope pool as the positive control, an HIV-1 Nef peptide pool as the negative control, or no peptide. In roughly 10 COVID-19 convalescent patients and a few infection-naive healthy vaccine recipients, the spike-specific CD4+ TCR repertoire before mRNA vaccination was compared with the repertoire after mRNA vaccination. Post-vaccine blood samples were taken a median of about 77 days after the second vaccine dose, with a range of roughly 13 to 250 days. Post-COVID blood samples from convalescent patients were collected a median of approximately 93 days after diagnosis, with a range of roughly 30 to 170 days. For a few convalescent patients, samples were collected at an early post-vaccination timepoint (day 14) as well as at a late post-vaccination timepoint (days 161 to 241). Participants received two doses of either the Pfizer-BioNTech BNT162b2 vaccine (n=8) or the Moderna mRNA-1273 vaccine (n=2). The cultures were stimulated with overlapping spike peptide pools from SARS-CoV-2 and from the common cold coronaviruses HCoV-NL63, HCoV-OC43 and HCoV-229E. The investigation overall reported the following: Only a relatively small number of convalescent patients were included in the study, and early timepoints following natural infection were not analyzed. The median number of SARS-CoV-2-reactive clonotypes rose from 21 after infection to a few dozen after vaccination, but the change was not significant. Among convalescent patients, a median roughly 90% of the SARS-CoV-2-reactive clones seen after vaccination appeared only after vaccination, which suggests priming specific to the vaccine. In convalescent patients, nearly all vaccine-specific clones (304 of 307) were found to be mono-reactive for SARS-CoV-2 spike rather than cross-reactive with common cold coronaviruses.

Sample time point, as interpreted from the label and publication: late sampling 161 to 241 days after vaccination in a few convalescent patients. The treatment or condition label corresponds to: roughly nine-day PBMC culture with coronavirus spike peptide pools or control peptides (ViraFEST assay). The ViraFEST assay was used in the study, in which antigen-specific T cells were expanded with peptide pools and expanded clonotypes were subsequently identified by TCR sequencing. The convalescent patients' positive SARS-CoV-2 PCR tests fell between March and December 2020, which was before the Alpha, Beta and Delta variants emerged in the United States. Each well held 2.1 million or so PBMCs cultured in IMDM containing approximately 5.3% human AB serum and approximately 9.8 IU/ml IL-2, with 8.5 to 10 ug/ml peptide pools added. Half of the culture medium was replaced with fresh IL-2-containing medium on days 3 and 7. After 10 days of culture, CD4+ T cells were isolated by negative selection with the EasySep CD4+ T cell isolation kit. Ficoll-Paque Plus gradient centrifugation was used to isolate PBMCs from whole blood, and the isolated PBMCs were then either used fresh or cryopreserved at -140C. Each culture condition was generally run in triplicate wells.

The protocol used for the library was PCR. At the Johns Hopkins FTIC core, DNA from the cultured CD4+ T cells underwent TCR sequencing with the Oncomine TCR Beta short-read assay. Genomic DNA was extracted from the cultured CD4+ T cells with the QIAamp micro DNA kit. The Oncomine TCR Beta libraries from cultured CD4+ T cells were pooled using unique dual indexes and then sequenced on an Illumina iSeq 100. Per the original workflow: Non-productive sequences were filtered out, and CDR3s that did not start with C, did not end with F or W, or were shorter than 7 amino acids were discarded. Antigen-specific clonotypes were identified using the MANAFEST web application through comparison of peptide-stimulated wells with reference and other culture wells. Positive clones required FDR below 0.05, an odds ratio above 5, and productive frequency above 0.1% in at least two of three replicate wells. A clonotype was classed as cross-reactive if the clonotype showed significant expansion both in SARS-CoV-2 spike wells and in at least one common cold coronavirus spike condition. Similarity between CDR3 sequences was evaluated in R version 3.6.1 using Levenshtein distances (stringdist) and unrooted phylogenetic trees (ape). Starting from the raw public reads, TCRdb applied fastp trimming at Q25, assembled clones with MiXCR and retained in-frame beta chains. Each entry is one CDR3 protein sequence, shown with its most common DNA and genes. The V and J calls shown here were made by TCRdb, not taken from the authors' results. For this sample the table gives over 15,000 distinct CDR3 sequences, of which more than 45% were detected only once. Around 20% of the sample lies in the top ten.

Its CDR3 holds 13 amino acids, cysteine through phenylalanine. Just CDR3 DNA is preserved here, 39 bases in frame from base 1. Germline trimming: 1 base from V, 5 bases from J; junction bases outside gene matches: 1. Based on the germline V gene, the CDR1 and CDR2 sequences are MNHNS and SASEGT. This TCR was sampled from a human donor who had recovered from COVID-19. Here the chain combines TRBV6-1 and TRBJ2-5; the junction holds 7 bases that match TRBD1. Specimen: CD4+ T cells from blood, cultured in vitro, collected about 7 months after SARS-CoV-2 vaccination. The CDR3 protein sequence reads: CASSEDRGETQYF. The base sequence is TGTGCCAGCAGTGAAGACAGGGGTGAGACCCAGTACTTC.